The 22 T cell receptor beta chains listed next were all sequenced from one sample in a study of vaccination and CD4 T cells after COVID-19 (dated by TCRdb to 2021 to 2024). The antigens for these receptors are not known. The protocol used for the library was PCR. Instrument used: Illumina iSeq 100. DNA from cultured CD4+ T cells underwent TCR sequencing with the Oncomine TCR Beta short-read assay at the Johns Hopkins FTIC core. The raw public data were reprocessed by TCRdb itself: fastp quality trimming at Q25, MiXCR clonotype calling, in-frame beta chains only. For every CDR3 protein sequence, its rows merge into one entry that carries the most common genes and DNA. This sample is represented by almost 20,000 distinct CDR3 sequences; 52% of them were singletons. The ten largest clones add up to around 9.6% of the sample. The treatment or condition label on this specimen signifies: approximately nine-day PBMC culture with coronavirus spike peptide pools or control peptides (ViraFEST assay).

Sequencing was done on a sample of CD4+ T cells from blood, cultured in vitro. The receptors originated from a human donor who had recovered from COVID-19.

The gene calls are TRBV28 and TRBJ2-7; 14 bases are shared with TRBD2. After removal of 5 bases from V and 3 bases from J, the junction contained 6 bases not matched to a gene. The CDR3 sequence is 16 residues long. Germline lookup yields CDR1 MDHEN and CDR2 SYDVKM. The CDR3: CASSESGLAGVYEQYF. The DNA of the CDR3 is TGTGCCAGCAGTGAATCGGGACTAGCGGGAGTCTACGAGCAGTACTTC.

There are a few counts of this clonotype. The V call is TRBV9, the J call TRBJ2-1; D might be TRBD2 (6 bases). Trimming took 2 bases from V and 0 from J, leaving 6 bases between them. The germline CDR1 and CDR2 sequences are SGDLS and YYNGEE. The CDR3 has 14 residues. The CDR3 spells CASSVGSSYNEQFF. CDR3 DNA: TGTGCCAGCAGCGTCGGGAGCTCCTACAATGAGCAGTTCTTC.

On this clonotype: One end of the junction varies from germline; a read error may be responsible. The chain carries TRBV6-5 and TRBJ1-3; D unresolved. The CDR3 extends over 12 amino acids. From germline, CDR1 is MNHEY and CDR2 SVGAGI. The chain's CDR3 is CASSNSGNTIYF. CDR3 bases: TGTGCCAGCAGTAACTCTGGAAACACCATATATTTT.

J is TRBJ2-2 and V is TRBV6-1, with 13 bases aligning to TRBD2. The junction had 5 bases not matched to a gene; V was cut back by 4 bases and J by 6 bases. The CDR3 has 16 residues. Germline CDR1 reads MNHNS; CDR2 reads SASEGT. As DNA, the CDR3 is TGTGCCAGCAGTGGGACTAGCGGGAGCACCGCCGGGGAGCTGTTTTTT. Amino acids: CASSGTSGSTAGELFF.

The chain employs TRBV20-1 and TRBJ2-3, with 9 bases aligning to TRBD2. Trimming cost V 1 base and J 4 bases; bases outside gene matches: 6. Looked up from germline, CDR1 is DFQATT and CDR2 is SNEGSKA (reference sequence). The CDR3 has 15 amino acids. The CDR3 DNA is TGCAGTGCTAGAGTCCAGCGGGAGGTGGCAGATACGCAGTATTTT. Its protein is CSARVQREVADTQYF.

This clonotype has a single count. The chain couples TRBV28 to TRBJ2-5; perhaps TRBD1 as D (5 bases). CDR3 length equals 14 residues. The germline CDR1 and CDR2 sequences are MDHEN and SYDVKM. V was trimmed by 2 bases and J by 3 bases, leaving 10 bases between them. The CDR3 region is CASSLVSREETQYF. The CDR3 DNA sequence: TGTGCCAGCAGTTTAGTTTCCAGGGAAGAGACCCAGTACTTC.

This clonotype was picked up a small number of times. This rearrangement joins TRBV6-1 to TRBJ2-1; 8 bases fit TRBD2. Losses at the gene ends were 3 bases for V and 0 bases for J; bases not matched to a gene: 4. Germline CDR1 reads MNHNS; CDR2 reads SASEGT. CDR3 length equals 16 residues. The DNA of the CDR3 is TGTGCCAGCAGTGAGCGGGGGGAAAGCTCCTACAATGAGCAGTTCTTC. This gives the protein CASSERGESSYNEQFF.

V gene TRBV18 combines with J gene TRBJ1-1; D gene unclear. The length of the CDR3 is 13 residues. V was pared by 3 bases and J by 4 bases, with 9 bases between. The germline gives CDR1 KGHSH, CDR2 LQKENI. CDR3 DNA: TGTGCCAGCTCACCCAGAGAAAGCACTGAAGCTTTCTTT. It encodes CASSPRESTEAFF.

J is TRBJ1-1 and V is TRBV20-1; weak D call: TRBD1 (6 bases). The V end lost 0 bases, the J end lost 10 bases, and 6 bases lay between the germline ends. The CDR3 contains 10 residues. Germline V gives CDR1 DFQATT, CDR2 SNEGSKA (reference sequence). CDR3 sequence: CSAREGAAFF. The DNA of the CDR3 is TGCAGTGCTAGAGAGGGGGCAGCTTTCTTT.

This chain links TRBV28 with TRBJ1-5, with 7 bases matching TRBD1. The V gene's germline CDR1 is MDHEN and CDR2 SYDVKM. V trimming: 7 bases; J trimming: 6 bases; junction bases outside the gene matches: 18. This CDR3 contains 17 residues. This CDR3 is CASTSMEGNRGSQPQHF. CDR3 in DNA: TGTGCCAGCACCTCTATGGAGGGGAACAGGGGAAGTCAGCCCCAGCATTTT.

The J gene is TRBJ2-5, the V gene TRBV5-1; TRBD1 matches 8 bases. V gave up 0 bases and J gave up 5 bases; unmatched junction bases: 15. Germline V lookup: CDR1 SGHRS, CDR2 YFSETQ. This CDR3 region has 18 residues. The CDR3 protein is CASSLGPSGQAYPETQYF. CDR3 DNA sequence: TGCGCCAGCAGCTTGGGCCCTTCGGGACAGGCCTACCCCGAGACCCAGTACTTC.

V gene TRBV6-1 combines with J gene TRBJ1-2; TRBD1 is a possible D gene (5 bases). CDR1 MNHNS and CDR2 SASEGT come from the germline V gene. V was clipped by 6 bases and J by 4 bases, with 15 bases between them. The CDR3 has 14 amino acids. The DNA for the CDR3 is TGTGCCAGCAGCCTTGGGACCGCCGCCTATGGCTACACCTTC. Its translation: CASSLGTAAYGYTF.

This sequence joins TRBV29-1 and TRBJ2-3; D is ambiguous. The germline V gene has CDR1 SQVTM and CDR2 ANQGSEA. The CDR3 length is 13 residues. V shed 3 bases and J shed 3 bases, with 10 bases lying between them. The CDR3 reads CSVEGRLTDTQYF. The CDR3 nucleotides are TGCAGCGTTGAGGGCAGATTAACAGATACGCAGTATTTT.

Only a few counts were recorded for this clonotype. The CDR3 sequence: CASREDTKNTEAFF. The DNA for the CDR3 is TGTGCCAGCAGAGAGGACACCAAGAACACTGAAGCTTTCTTT. This rearrangement joins TRBV6-1 to TRBJ1-1; maybe TRBD1 (5 bases). The V and J ends lost 6 bases and 1 base respectively, with 12 bases between them. Germline assignment: CDR1 MNHNS and CDR2 SASEGT. This CDR3 spans 14 amino acids.

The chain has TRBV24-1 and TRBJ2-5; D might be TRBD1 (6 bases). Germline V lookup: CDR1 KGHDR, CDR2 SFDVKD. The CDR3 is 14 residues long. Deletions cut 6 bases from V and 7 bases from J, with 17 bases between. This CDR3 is CATSSGQSAVTQYF. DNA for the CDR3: TGTGCCACCAGTTCAGGACAGTCGGCAGTGACCCAGTACTTC.

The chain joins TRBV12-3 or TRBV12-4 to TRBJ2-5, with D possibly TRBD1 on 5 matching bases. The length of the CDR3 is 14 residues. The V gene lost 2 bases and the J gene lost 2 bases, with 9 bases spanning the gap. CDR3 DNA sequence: TGTGCCAGCAGTTTACCAGGGCTACAAGAGACCCAGTACTTC. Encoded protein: CASSLPGLQETQYF.

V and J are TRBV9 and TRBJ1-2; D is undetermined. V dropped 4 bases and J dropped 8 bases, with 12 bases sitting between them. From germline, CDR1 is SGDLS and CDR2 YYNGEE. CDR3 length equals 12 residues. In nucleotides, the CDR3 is TGTGCCAGCAGCCACGGATCGGGCGGCTACACCTTC. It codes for CASSHGSGGYTF.

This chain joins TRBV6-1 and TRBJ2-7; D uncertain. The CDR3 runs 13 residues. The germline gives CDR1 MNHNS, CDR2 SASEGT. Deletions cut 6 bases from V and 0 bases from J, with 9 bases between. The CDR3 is CASRASSSYEQYF. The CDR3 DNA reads TGTGCCAGCAGGGCGTCTAGCTCCTACGAGCAGTACTTC.

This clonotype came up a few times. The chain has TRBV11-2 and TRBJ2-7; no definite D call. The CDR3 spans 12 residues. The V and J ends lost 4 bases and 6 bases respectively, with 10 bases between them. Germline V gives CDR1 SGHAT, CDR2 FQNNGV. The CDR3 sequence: CASSSVPPEQYF. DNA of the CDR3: TGTGCCAGCAGCTCCGTCCCTCCCGAGCAGTACTTC.

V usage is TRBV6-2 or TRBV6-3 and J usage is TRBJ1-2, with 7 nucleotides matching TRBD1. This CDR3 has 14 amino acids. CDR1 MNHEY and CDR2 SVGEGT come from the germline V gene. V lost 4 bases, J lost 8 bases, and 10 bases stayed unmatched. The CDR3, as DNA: TGTGCCAGCAGTTTTGGACAGGCACTCGCCGGCTACACCTTC. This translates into CASSFGQALAGYTF.

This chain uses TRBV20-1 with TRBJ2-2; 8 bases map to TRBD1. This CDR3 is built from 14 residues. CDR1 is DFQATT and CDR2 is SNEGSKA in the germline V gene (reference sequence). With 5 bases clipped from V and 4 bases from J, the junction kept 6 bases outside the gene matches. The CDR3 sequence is CSAPPGQVTGELFF. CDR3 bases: TGCAGTGCTCCTCCGGGACAGGTCACCGGGGAGCTGTTTTTT.

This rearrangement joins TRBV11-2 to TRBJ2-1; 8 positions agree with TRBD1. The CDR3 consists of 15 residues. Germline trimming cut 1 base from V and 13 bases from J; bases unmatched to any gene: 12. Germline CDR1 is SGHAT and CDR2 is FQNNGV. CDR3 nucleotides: TGTGCCAGCAGCTTAGTACTCCTGTTCGGGACAGGTCAGTTCTTC. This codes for CASSLVLLFGTGQFF.